This TCR beta chain was identified in a study of beta chain features in type 1 diabetes. Study background: Sorted cells, approximately 110,000,000 in number, were examined across all samples.

This clone was counted between two and nine times. Its antigen is unidentified. Points from the study as a whole: Among patients with Type 1 diabetes, TCRB CDR3s were moderately but significantly shorter in every one of the four CD4+ subsets.

As every portion of the isolated RNA was reverse transcribed, the sequencing read expressed TCRB transcripts. Data came from immunoSEQ multiplex PCR; TCRdb stores just in-frame clones and leaves some out. Of about 150,000 clones in the sample, 7% to 9.5% were seen once. The specimen was central memory CD4+ T cells from blood. The clonotype comes from a woman aged 30 to 39 with type 1 diabetes.

The DNA of the CDR3 is TGTGCCACCAGCAGAGGGGCACAGGGCTCCTACGAGCAGTACTTC. Amino acid sequence: CATSRGAQGSYEQYF. This chain links TRBV15 with TRBJ2-7; possible D gene TRBD1, 6 bases. The CDR3 extends over 15 amino acids. V lost 1 base and J lost 0, with 10 bases in between. In germline, CDR1 is LNHNV, CDR2 YYDKDF (reference sequence).